This T cell receptor (beta chain) is from a study of CD8+ T cells in alopecia areata. The sample holds many counts of this clone. Sequencing used cDNA as its template, made by extracting RNA and reverse transcribing it. This table comes from immunoSEQ multiplex PCR, and its TCRdb copy is limited to in-frame clones, with some not included. The sample has more than 200,000 clones; approximately 40% are singletons. Stated treatment: oral pan-JAK inhibitor, 5-10 mg twice daily. Between the trimmed V and J ends, which lost 8 bases and 1 base, there was a span of 15 bases. Germline V gene lookup returns CDR1 MNHNY and CDR2 SVGAGI (reference sequence). The CDR3 is 14 amino acids.

The sequencing here drew on CD4+ T cells sorted from blood, taken at approximately week 39, from a patient treated with tofacitinib. The TCR sequence derives from a human donor with alopecia areata. The V gene is TRBV6-6, the J gene TRBJ2-7; D is perhaps TRBD1 (5 bases). CDR3 nucleotide sequence: TGTGCCAGCGGGAACGTTCAGGGTTCCTACGAGCAGTACTTC. The encoded protein is CASGNVQGSYEQYF.